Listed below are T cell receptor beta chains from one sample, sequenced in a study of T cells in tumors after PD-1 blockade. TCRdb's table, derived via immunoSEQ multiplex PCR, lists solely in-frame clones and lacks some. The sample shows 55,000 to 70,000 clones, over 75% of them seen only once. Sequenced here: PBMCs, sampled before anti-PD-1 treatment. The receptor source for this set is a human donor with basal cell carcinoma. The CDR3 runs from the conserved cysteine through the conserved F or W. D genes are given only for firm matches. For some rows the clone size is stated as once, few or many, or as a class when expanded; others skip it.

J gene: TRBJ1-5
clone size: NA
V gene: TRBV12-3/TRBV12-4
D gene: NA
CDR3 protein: CASRGGHDQPQHF
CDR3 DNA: TGTGCCAGCAGAGGAGGCCACGATCAGCCCCAGCATTTT

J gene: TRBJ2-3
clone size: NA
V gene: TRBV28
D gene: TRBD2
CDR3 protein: CASNRFSGGAVDTQYF
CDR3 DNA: TGTGCCAGCAACCGATTTAGCGGGGGGGCCGTAGATACGCAGTATTTT

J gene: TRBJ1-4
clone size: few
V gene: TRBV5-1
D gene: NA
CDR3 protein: CASSWGGVSNEKLFF
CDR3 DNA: TGCGCCAGCAGCTGGGGAGGGGTTAGTAATGAAAAACTGTTTTTT

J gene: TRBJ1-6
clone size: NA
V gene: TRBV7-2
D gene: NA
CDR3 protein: CATPLAGDVSPLHF
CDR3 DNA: TGTGCCACCCCCTTAGCAGGGGATGTTTCACCCCTCCACTTT

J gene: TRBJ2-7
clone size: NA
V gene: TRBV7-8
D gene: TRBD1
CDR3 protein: CASSEGQGALYEQYF
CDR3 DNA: TGTGCCAGCAGCGAAGGACAGGGGGCTTTGTACGAGCAGTACTTC

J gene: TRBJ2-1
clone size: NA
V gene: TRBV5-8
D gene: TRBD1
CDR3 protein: CASSSDRGTNEQFF
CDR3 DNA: TGTGCCAGCAGCTCGGACAGGGGGACTAATGAGCAGTTCTTC

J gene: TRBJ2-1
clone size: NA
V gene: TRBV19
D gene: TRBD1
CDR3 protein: CASSIGTGSYNEQFF
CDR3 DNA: TGTGCCAGTAGTATCGGGACAGGCTCCTACAATGAGCAGTTCTTC

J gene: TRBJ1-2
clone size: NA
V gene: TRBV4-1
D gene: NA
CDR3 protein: CASSQERDAFYGYTF
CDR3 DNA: TGCGCCAGCAGCCAAGAACGGGACGCGTTCTATGGCTACACCTTC

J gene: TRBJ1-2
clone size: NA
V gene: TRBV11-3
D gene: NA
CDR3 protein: CASSFGRKTNYGYTF
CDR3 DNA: TGTGCCAGCAGCTTCGGACGGAAAACTAACTATGGCTACACCTTC

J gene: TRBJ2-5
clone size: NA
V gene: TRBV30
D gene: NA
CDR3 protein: CACQEGTGKTQYF
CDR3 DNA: TGTGCCTGCCAAGAAGGGACTGGGAAGACCCAGTACTTC

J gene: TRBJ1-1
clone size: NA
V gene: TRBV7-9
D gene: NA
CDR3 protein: CASSMLGTGNTEAFF
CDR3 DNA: TGTGCCAGCAGCATGCTCGGGACGGGGAACACTGAAGCTTTCTTT

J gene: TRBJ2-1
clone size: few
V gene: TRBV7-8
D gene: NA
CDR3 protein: CASSFDRDNEQFF
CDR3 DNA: TGTGCCAGCAGCTTTGACAGAGACAATGAGCAGTTCTTC

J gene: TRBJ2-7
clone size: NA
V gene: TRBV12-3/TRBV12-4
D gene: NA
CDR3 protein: CASSPQAYEQYF
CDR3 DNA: TGTGCCAGCAGCCCCCAGGCCTACGAGCAGTACTTC

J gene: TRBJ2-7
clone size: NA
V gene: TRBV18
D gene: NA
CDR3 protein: CASSPPTGPLGLGQYF
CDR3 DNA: TGTGCCAGCTCACCACCAACGGGGCCTCTTGGCTTGGGGCAGTACTTC

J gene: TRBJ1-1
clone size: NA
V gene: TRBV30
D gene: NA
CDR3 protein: CAWSQNEAFF
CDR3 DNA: TGTGCCTGGAGTCAGAATGAAGCTTTCTTT

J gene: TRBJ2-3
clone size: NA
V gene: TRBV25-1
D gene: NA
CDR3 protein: CASSESGGYDTQYF
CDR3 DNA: TGTGCCAGCAGTGAATCAGGGGGGTACGATACGCAGTATTTT

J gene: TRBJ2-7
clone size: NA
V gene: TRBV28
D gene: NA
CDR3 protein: CASSLSGPGTAYEQYF
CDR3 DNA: TGTGCCAGCAGTTTAAGTGGACCAGGGACTGCCTACGAGCAGTACTTC

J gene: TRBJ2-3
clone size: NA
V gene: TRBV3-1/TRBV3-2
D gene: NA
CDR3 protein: CASSHGGTRDTQYF
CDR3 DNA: TGTGCCAGCAGCCACGGGGGAACGAGAGATACGCAGTATTTT

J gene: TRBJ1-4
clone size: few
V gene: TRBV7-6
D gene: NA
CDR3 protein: CASSLAPTGQTNEKLFF
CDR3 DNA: TGTGCCAGCAGCTTAGCACCGACGGGACAAACTAATGAAAAACTGTTTTTT

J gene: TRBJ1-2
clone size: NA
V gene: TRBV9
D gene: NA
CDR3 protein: CASSGRRYGYTF
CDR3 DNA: TGTGCCAGCAGCGGCCGCCGCTATGGCTACACCTTC

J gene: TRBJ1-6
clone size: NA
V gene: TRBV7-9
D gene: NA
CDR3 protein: CASSQTGPPLHF
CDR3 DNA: TGTGCCAGCAGCCAGACCGGCCCCCCCCTCCACTTT

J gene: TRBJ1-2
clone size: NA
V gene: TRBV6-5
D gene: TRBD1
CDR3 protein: CASRDRGADGYTF
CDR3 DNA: TGTGCCAGCAGGGACAGGGGAGCGGATGGCTACACCTTC

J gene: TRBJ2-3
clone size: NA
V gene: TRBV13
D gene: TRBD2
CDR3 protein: CASSLGFRGGDTQYF
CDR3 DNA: TGTGCCAGCAGCTTAGGGTTCCGCGGGGGAGATACGCAGTATTTT

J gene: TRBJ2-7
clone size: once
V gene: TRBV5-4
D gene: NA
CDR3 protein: CASSLEGGEQYF
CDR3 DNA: TGTGCCAGCAGCCTCGAGGGCGGCGAGCAGTACTTC

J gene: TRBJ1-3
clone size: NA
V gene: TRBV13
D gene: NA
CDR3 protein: CASSRPGSVGNTIYF
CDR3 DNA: TGTGCCAGCAGTCGTCCGGGGAGTGTGGGAAACACCATATATTTT

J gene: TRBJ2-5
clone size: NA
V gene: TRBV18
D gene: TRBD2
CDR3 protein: CASSLVSGTRGGETQYF
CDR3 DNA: TGTGCCAGCTCACTCGTCTCCGGGACTAGAGGGGGAGAGACCCAGTACTTC

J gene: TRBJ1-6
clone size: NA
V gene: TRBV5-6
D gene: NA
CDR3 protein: CASSPMSTSLLMTPLHF
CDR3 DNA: TGTGCCAGCAGCCCCATGTCGACCTCGCTACTAATGACACCCCTCCACTTT

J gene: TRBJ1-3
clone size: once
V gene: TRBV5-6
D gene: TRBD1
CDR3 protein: CASSGGTAYSGNTIYF
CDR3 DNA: TGTGCCAGCAGCGGCGGGACAGCCTACTCTGGAAACACCATATATTTT

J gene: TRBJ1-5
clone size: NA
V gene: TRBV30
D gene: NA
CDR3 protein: CAWSAVNSNQPQHF
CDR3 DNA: TGTGCCTGGAGTGCAGTGAATAGCAATCAGCCCCAGCATTTT

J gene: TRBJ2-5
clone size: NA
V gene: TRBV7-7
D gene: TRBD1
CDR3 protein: CASSNGDRAGETQYF
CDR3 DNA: TGTGCTAGCAGCAACGGGGACAGGGCGGGAGAGACCCAGTACTTC

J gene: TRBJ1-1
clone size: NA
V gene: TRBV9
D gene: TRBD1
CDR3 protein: CASSVGQVNTEAFF
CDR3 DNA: TGTGCCAGCAGCGTCGGACAGGTGAACACTGAAGCTTTCTTT

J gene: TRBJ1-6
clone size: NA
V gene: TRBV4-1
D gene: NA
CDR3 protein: CASSQDRRGYNSPLHF
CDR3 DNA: TGCGCCAGCAGCCAAGATCGGCGGGGATATAATTCACCCCTCCACTTT

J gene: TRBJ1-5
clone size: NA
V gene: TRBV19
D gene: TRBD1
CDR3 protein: CASRLDRGSNQPQHF
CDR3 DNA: TGTGCCAGTAGGCTAGACAGGGGGAGCAATCAGCCCCAGCATTTT

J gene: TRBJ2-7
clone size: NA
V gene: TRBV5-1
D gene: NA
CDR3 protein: CASSEQGDQYEQYF
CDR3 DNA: TGCGCCAGCAGCGAGCAGGGTGATCAGTACGAGCAGTACTTC

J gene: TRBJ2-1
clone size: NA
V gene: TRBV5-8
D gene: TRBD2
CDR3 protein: CASSFGLAGIRGEQFF
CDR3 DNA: TGTGCCAGCAGCTTCGGACTAGCGGGCATCCGGGGTGAGCAGTTCTTC

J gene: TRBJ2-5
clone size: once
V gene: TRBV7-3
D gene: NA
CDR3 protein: CASSRGGDVETQYF
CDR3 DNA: TGTGCCAGCAGCCGGGGCGGGGATGTGGAGACCCAGTACTTC

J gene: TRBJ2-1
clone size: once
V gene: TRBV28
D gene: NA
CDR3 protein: CASRAQGGNEQFF
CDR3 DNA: TGTGCCAGCAGGGCGCAGGGTGGGAATGAGCAGTTCTTC

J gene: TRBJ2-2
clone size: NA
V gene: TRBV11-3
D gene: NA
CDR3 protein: CASSSVGLRGDTGELFF
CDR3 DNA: TGTGCCAGCAGCTCAGTGGGCCTGAGGGGGGACACCGGGGAGCTGTTTTTT

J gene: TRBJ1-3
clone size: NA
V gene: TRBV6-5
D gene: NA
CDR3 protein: CASSLGDPAGNTIYF
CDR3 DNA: TGTGCCAGCAGTTTAGGGGATCCGGCTGGAAACACCATATATTTT

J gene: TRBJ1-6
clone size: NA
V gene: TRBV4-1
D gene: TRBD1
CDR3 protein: CASTEGAGALHNSPLHF
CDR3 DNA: TGCGCCAGCACCGAGGGGGCCGGGGCATTACATAATTCACCCCTCCACTTT

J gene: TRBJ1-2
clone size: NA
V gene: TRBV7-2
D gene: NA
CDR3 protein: CASSLLWGNYGYTF
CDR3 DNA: TGTGCCAGCAGCTTATTGTGGGGGAACTATGGCTACACCTTC

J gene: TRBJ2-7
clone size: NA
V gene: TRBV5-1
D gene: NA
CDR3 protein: CASSLTDRGEQYF
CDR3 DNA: TGCGCCAGCAGCTTGACCGATAGGGGGGAGCAGTACTTC

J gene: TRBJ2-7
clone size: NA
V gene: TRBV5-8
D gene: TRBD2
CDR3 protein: CASSHKRTSGGTRWF
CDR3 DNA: TGTGCCAGCAGCCATAAAAGGACTAGCGGGGGGACCCGTTGGTTC

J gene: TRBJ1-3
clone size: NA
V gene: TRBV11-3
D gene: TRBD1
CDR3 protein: CASSPGQGPGNTIYF
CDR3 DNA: TGTGCCAGCAGCCCCGGACAGGGGCCTGGAAACACCATATATTTT

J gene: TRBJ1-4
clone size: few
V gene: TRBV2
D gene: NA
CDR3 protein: CATRLMSEKLFF
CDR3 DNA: TGTGCCACCCGATTGATGTCGGAAAAACTGTTTTTT

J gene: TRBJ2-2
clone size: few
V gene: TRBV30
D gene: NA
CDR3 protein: CAWSRDQYLGELFF
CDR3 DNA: TGTGCCTGGAGTAGGGACCAATACCTCGGGGAGCTGTTTTTT

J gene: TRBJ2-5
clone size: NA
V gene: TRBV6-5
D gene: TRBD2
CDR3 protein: CASRIAGIGETQYF
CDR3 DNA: TGTGCCAGCAGAATAGCGGGGATCGGGGAGACCCAGTACTTC

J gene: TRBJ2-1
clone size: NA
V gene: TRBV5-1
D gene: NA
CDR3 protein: CASSPNADRSYNEQFF
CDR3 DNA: TGCGCCAGCAGCCCAAACGCTGACAGATCCTACAATGAGCAGTTCTTC

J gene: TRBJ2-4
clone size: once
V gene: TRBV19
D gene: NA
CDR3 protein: CASSIGATVKNIQYF
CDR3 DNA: TGTGCCAGTAGTATAGGGGCGACGGTCAAAAACATTCAGTACTTC

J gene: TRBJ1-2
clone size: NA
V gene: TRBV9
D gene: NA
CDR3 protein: CASSAGTQGRTNYGYTF
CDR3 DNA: TGTGCCAGCAGCGCTGGAACTCAGGGGCGCACTAACTATGGCTACACCTTC

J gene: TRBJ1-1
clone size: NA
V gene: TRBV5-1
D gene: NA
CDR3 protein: CASSSQDIIDTEAFF
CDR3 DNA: TGCGCCAGCAGCTCACAGGACATTATTGACACTGAAGCTTTCTTT

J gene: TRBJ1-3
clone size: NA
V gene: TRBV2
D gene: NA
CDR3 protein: CASKQDGPGNTIYF
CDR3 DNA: TGTGCCAGCAAGCAGGACGGTCCTGGAAACACCATATATTTT

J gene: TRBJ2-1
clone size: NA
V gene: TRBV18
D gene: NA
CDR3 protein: CASSAGGSSYNEQFF
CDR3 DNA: TGTGCCAGCTCGGCAGGGGGGAGTTCCTACAATGAGCAGTTCTTC